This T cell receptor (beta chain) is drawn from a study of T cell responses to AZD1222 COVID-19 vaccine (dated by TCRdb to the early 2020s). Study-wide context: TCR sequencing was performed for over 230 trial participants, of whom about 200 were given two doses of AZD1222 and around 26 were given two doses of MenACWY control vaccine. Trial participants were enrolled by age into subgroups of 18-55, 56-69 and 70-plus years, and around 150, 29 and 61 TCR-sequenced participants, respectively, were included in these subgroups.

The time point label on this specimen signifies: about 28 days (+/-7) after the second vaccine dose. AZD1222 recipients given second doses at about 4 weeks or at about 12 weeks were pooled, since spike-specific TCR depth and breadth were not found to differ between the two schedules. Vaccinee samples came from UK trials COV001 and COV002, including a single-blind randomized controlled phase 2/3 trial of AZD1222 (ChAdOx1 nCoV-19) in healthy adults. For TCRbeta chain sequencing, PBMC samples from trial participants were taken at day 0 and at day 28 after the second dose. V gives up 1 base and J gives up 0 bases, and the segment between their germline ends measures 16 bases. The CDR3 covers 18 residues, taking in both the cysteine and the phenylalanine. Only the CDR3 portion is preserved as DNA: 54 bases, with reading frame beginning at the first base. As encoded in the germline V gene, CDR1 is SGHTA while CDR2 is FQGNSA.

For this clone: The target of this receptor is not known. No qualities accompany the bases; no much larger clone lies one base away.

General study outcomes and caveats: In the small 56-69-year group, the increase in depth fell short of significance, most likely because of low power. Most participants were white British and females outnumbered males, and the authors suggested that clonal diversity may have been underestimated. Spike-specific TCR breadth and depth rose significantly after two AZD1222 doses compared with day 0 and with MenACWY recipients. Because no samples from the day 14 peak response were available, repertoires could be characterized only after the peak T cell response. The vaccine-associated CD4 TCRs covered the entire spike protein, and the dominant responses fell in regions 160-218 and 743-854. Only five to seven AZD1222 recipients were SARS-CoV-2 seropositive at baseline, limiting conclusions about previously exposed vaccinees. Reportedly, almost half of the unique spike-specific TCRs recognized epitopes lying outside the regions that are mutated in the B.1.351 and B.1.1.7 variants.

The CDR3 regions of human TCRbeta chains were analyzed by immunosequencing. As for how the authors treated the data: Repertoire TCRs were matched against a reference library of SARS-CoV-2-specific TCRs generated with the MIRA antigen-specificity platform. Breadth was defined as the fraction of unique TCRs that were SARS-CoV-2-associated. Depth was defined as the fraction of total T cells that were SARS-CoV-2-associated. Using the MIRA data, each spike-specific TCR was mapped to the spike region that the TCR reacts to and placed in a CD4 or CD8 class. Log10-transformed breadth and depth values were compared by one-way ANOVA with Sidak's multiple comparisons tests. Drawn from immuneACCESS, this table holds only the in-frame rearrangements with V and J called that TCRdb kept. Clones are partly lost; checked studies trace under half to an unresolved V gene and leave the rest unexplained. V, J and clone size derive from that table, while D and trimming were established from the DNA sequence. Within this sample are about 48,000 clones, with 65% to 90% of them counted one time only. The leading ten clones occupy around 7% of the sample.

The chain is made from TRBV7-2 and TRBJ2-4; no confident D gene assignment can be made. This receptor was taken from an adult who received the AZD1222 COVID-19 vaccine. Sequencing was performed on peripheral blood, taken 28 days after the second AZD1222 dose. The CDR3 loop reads CASSLESGRHLAKNIQYF. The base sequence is TGTGCCAGCAGCTTAGAGAGTGGCAGGCACCTAGCCAAAAACATTCAGTACTTC.